The entry below describes one T cell receptor (beta chain). Antigen: not known. Nashville, Tennessee was home to all donors, who were Caucasian adults. This sample is drawn from a study of shared clonotypes between healthy human individuals. Study-level results: Non-shared clonotypes had lower generation probabilities than those shared by all four donors.

Over several immunoSEQ plates, each subset's genomic DNA was distributed in even portions. Profiled with immunoSEQ multiplex PCR; TCRdb holds only in-frame clones, not every one. The table lists some 2 million clones, roughly 95% of them singletons, with 0.13% in the top ten. The V end was cut by 5 bases, the J end by 5 bases, with 7 bases between. Germline V CDR1 and CDR2: MNHEY, SMNVEV (reference sequence). The CDR3 length is 12 residues. The chain has TRBV27 and TRBJ1-5; D gene uncertain. Material for sequencing was naive CD4+ T cells sorted from blood. Described subset: CD45RA+ positively selected. The clonotype comes from a man aged 18 to 30 in good health. The CDR3 nucleotides are TGTGCCAGCAGTCAACGGGATCAGCCCCAGCATTTT. Protein sequence: CASSQRDQPQHF.